Listed below are T cell receptor beta chains from one sample, sequenced in a study of post-analysis software for immune sequencing data. TCRdb processed the PCR reads anew with MiXCR; each CDR3 protein has one entry. The sample records hundreds of thousands of distinct CDR3 sequences, 30% being singletons. Sequences were obtained from blood. Source of these receptors: a girl between 5 and 17 years old with multiple sclerosis. Both conserved end residues are part of each CDR3. D genes are given only for firm matches. Clone size is shown for a subset of rows, as once, few, many or a class of expanded clone.

V: TRBV7-2; size: few; J: TRBJ1-4; D: .; DNA: TGTGCCAGCAGCTTAGGGTCGGGGGGCACGGGCCTGTTTTTT; CDR3: CASSLGSGGTGLFF
V: TRBV4-3; size: few; J: TRBJ2-7; D: .; DNA: TGCGCCAGCAGCCGAGGACCCGCAGCCTCCTACGAGCAGTACTTC; CDR3: CASSRGPAASYEQYF
V: TRBV7-2; size: few; J: TRBJ1-2; D: .; DNA: TGTGCCAGCAGCGCCGACCAGGTTAACTATGGCTACACCTTC; CDR3: CASSADQVNYGYTF
V: TRBV5-1; size: .; J: TRBJ2-7; D: .; DNA: TGCGCCAGCAGCTGGAAGGGGTTTTTAATGGGGGAGCAGTACTTC; CDR3: CASSWKGFLMGEQYF
V: TRBV5-1; size: .; J: TRBJ2-7; D: .; DNA: TGCGCCAGCAGCCTCGGACTTAACCAGAACTACGAGCAGTACTTC; CDR3: CASSLGLNQNYEQYF
V: TRBV6-5; size: .; J: TRBJ2-1; D: .; DNA: TGTGCCAGCAGTTACTCGGGGCCCCAGAGGGAGCAGTTCTTC; CDR3: CASSYSGPQREQFF
V: TRBV4-1; size: .; J: TRBJ1-1; D: .; DNA: TGCGCCAGCAGCCAAGATCCAGCAGGGAGTACTGAAGCTTTCTTT; CDR3: CASSQDPAGSTEAFF
V: TRBV12-3/TRBV12-4; size: few; J: TRBJ1-5; D: .; DNA: TGTGCCAGCACCTCCGCTTGGAGCAGATCCTATAGCAATCAGCCCCAGCATTTT; CDR3: CASTSAWSRSYSNQPQHF
V: TRBV7-2; size: .; J: TRBJ2-7; D: .; DNA: TGTGCCAGCAGCTTAGCCAGGGACGAGCAGTACTTC; CDR3: CASSLARDEQYF
V: TRBV5-5; size: few; J: TRBJ1-2; D: .; DNA: TGTGCCAGCAGCTTGGAGGGCAGAGTCTATGGCTACACCTTC; CDR3: CASSLEGRVYGYTF
V: TRBV5-1; size: .; J: TRBJ2-3; D: .; DNA: TGCGCCAGCAGCCCGTGGGGACCCACAGATACGCAGTATTTT; CDR3: CASSPWGPTDTQYF
V: TRBV7-2; size: few; J: TRBJ2-7; D: .; DNA: TGTGCCAGCAGCTTAGGTTGGGTCTACGAGCAGTACTTC; CDR3: CASSLGWVYEQYF
V: TRBV20-1; size: .; J: TRBJ2-5; D: TRBD2; DNA: TGCAGTGCAGATGATAGCGGCTCGGCGGGAGAGCAGTACTTC; CDR3: CSADDSGSAGEQYF